Listed here are 18 T cell receptor beta chains from one sample, sequenced in a study of T-cell memory formation after mild COVID-19. MiXCR, run by TCRdb on the 5' RACE reads, gives a single entry per CDR3 protein. The data contain 350,000 to 500,000 distinct CDR3 sequences, roughly 20% of them singletons. The sequenced sample was PBMCs or a T cell subset sorted from them (not recorded which). The receptor source for this set is an adult woman who had mild COVID-19 (a few samples of this study predate the infection). Cell type and time point are not known.

The chain has TRBV5-1 and TRBJ1-1; D might be TRBD1 (5 bases). CDR3 length: 14 amino acids. Trimming shortened V by 3 bases and J by 1 base, and 10 bases separated the two germline ends. The germline CDR1 and CDR2 sequences are SGHRS and YFSETQ. Written as DNA, the CDR3 is TGCGCCAGCAGCTCGGCGCAGGGGAACACTGAAGCTTTCTTT. It translates to CASSSAQGNTEAFF.

The rearrangement joins TRBV7-2 to TRBJ2-3; D is perhaps TRBD1 or TRBD2 (5 bases each). V was trimmed by 4 bases and J by 9 bases, leaving 23 bases between them. Germline CDR1 and CDR2: SGHTA and FQGNSA. The CDR3 extends over 16 amino acids. The CDR3 coding sequence is TGTGCCAGCAGCTCCCCCCCGGGACCGTTAACCGCCACGCAGTATTTT. Its translation: CASSSPPGPLTATQYF.

This chain uses TRBV7-6 with TRBJ2-7, with D perhaps TRBD1 or TRBD2 (5 bases each). CDR3 length: 14 amino acids. Trimming pared 3 bases from V and 0 bases from J, leaving 9 bases between. Per the germline V gene, CDR1 is SGHVS and CDR2 is FNYEAQ. This CDR3 reads CASSLGTNSYEQYF. CDR3 DNA sequence: TGTGCCAGCAGCTTGGGGACCAACTCCTACGAGCAGTACTTC.

This chain joins TRBV5-1 and TRBJ2-7; 8 bases line up with TRBD1. Germline loops: CDR1 SGHRS, CDR2 YFSETQ. This CDR3 has 15 residues. V was clipped by 3 bases and J by 2 bases; unmatched bases: 7. CDR3 loop: CASSYGQGTPYEQYF. CDR3 DNA: TGCGCCAGCAGCTACGGACAGGGTACTCCCTACGAGCAGTACTTC. The whole variable domain, filled in from reference TRBV5-1 and TRBJ2-7, reads KAGVTQTPRYLIKTRGQQVTLSCSPISGHRSVSWYQQTPGQGLQFLFEYFSETQRNKGNFPGRFSGRQFSNSRSEMNVSTLELGDSALYLCASSYGQGTPYEQYFGPGTRLTVT.

This chain joins TRBV9 and TRBJ2-7; 10 positions match TRBD2. Germline assignment: CDR1 SGDLS and CDR2 YYNGEE. V shed 4 bases, J shed 1 base, and the junction held 5 bases outside the gene matches. The CDR3 length is 15 residues. CDR3 region: CASSKGLAASYEQYF. CDR3 bases: TGTGCCAGCAGCAAAGGACTAGCGGCTTCCTACGAGCAGTACTTC.

This clonotype has a handful of counts. The chain recombines TRBV12-3 or TRBV12-4 with TRBJ1-2; the D gene is possibly TRBD1 (6 bases). The CDR3 loop spans 14 amino acids. V was shortened by 3 bases and J by 4 bases, with 12 bases between the two germline ends. This CDR3 reads CASSFTGTRYGYTF. As DNA, the CDR3 is TGTGCCAGCAGTTTTACCGGGACACGCTATGGCTACACCTTC.

The chain recombines TRBV4-3 with TRBJ2-3, with 12 bases that match TRBD2. With V trimmed by 4 bases and J by 0 bases, 14 bases remained unmatched. Germline V gives CDR1 LGHNA, CDR2 YSLEER. The CDR3 consists of 20 residues. The CDR3 loop reads CASSRNRLAGAGGSTDTQYF. The DNA of the CDR3 is TGCGCCAGCAGCCGGAATAGACTAGCGGGAGCGGGTGGTAGCACAGATACGCAGTATTTT.

V usage is TRBV5-4 and J usage is TRBJ2-3; D might be TRBD1 or TRBD2, each matching 5 bases. Trimming left V 5 bases short and J 2 bases short, with 18 bases between. CDR1 and CDR2 (germline): SGHNT, YYREEE (reference sequence). CDR3 length: 16 amino acids. This CDR3 reads CASSVPGPTSTDTQYF. In nucleotides, the CDR3 is TGTGCCAGCAGTGTCCCGGGACCGACGTCCACAGATACGCAGTATTTT.

The CDR3 region is CASSDQYEQYF. As DNA, the CDR3 is TGTGCCAGCAGCGATCAGTACGAGCAGTACTTC. The chain recombines TRBV27 with TRBJ2-7; D is unresolved. The CDR3 spans 11 residues. Germline CDR1 reads MNHEY; CDR2 reads SMNVEV (reference sequence). Trimming took 6 bases from V and 4 from J, leaving 7 bases between them.

The gene calls are TRBV3-1 and TRBJ1-5; D gene ambiguous. V was clipped by 1 base and J by 7 bases, with 11 bases between them. The CDR3 consists of 14 residues. Germline CDR1 and CDR2: LGHDT and YNNKEL (reference sequence). CDR3 region: CASSQGPNGQPQHF. DNA of the CDR3: TGTGCCAGCAGCCAAGGACCTAATGGACAGCCCCAGCATTTT.

This clonotype came up a few times. The chain employs TRBV7-2 and TRBJ2-3; 8 bases map to TRBD2. This CDR3 is built from 15 residues. Germline CDR1 reads SGHTA; CDR2 reads FQGNSA. Trimming at V came to 1 base and at J to 5 bases, leaving 5 bases not matched to a gene. CDR3 protein: CASSLVAGREDTQYF. The CDR3 DNA follows: TGTGCCAGCAGCTTAGTTGCCGGGAGGGAAGATACGCAGTATTTT.

This clonotype came up a few times. The chain combines TRBV5-1 with TRBJ1-6; no definite D call. CDR3 length: 12 residues. Germline loops: CDR1 SGHRS, CDR2 YFSETQ. V gave up 0 bases and J gave up 10 bases, with 5 bases separating them. The CDR3 loop is CASSLEGSPLHF. CDR3 DNA: TGCGCCAGCAGCTTGGAGGGCTCACCCCTCCACTTT.

This clonotype occurred many times. This chain links TRBV3-1 with TRBJ1-3; no clear D. CDR1 and CDR2 (germline): LGHDT, YNNKEL (reference sequence). Trimming took off 4 bases at V and 1 base at J, with 14 bases between the two ends. The CDR3 contains 16 residues. In nucleotides, the CDR3 is TGTGCCAGCAGCCCGTCTCAGGTTGGGTCTGGAAACACCATATATTTT. Amino acids: CASSPSQVGSGNTIYF.

The chain has TRBV24-1 and TRBJ2-7; D unresolved. Germline V lookup: CDR1 KGHDR, CDR2 SFDVKD. Trimming stripped 4 bases from V and 7 bases from J, with 13 bases between. The CDR3 sequence is 13 residues long. Here the CDR3 DNA reads TGTGCCACCAGTGACCCTCTGACCAAAGAGCAGTACTTC. Amino acid sequence: CATSDPLTKEQYF.

This clonotype was seen a few times. The chain uses TRBV3-1 and TRBJ2-5; 10 nucleotides match TRBD2. This CDR3 region has 14 residues. Germline V lookup: CDR1 LGHDT, CDR2 YNNKEL (reference sequence). Germline trimming cut 5 bases from V and 5 bases from J; bases unmatched to any gene: 5. CDR3 DNA: TGTGCCAGCAGCGAACTAGCGGGGTGGGAGACCCAGTACTTC. It specifies CASSELAGWETQYF.

This chain connects TRBV7-9 to TRBJ1-6; D unresolved. Trimming stripped 5 bases from V and 5 bases from J, with 22 bases between. CDR3 length equals 18 residues. The germline gives CDR1 SEHNR, CDR2 FQNEAQ (reference sequence). This CDR3 reads CASSLQTTRDSNNSPLHF. The CDR3 region has the DNA TGTGCCAGCAGCCTCCAAACCACTAGGGATTCCAATAATTCACCCCTCCACTTT.

This clonotype has just a few counts. CDR3 loop: CASSPAEWEADTQYF. In DNA form, the CDR3 reads TGTGCCAGCAGCCCAGCGGAGTGGGAGGCAGATACGCAGTATTTT. J is TRBJ2-3 and V is TRBV7-9; a possible D gene is TRBD2 (6 bases). The CDR3 runs to 15 residues. Germline values: CDR1 SEHNR, CDR2 FQNEAQ (reference sequence). Trimming removed 5 bases from V and 4 bases from J, with 16 bases in between.

This clonotype has only a few counts. The chain combines TRBV10-3 with TRBJ1-2, with 9 positions matching TRBD1. V shed 3 bases, J shed 5 bases, and the junction held 4 bases outside the gene matches. Germline CDR1 reads ENHRY; CDR2 reads SYGVKD. CDR3 length: 14 amino acids. CDR3 bases: TGTGCCATCAGTGAACGAGACAGGGGGTATGGCTACACCTTC. Its translation is CAISERDRGYGYTF.